This T cell receptor beta chain came from a study of T cells in localized non-small cell lung cancer (dated by TCRdb to about 2020). Broadly, across the study: Comparing tumors with uninvolved tumor-adjacent lungs, the study looked at the T cell repertoires of hundreds of patients with early-stage NSCLC. The cohort comprised around 250 treatment-naïve NSCLC patients with resected, localized lung tumors. Of the NSCLC patients, over 120 were male and approximately 99 were female, and the mean age was about 69 years. Here is what the overall study found, with its caveats: Because the study design was exploratory, TCR variables were selected using unadjusted p-values without false-discovery rate correction. Because multi-region sequencing of the tumors was not done, intratumor heterogeneity could not be ruled out. Longer overall survival was associated with higher T cell density in blood, whereas shorter survival was associated with higher clonality in adjacent lung. Uninvolved tumor-adjacent lung showed the highest T cell clonality, higher than tumor, which suggests more focused antigenic responses in the uninvolved tumor-adjacent lung. A median of about 53 of the top 100 tumor clones were detected in paired uninvolved adjacent lung, and 28 of these tumor clones were also found among the top 100 clones of the paired uninvolved adjacent lung.

For this clone: Its antigen is currently not known. Base-call qualities are not available, and no considerably larger clone is one nucleotide away.

At diagnosis, tumor, uninvolved tumor-adjacent lung and peripheral blood were collected and then preserved as a mix of FFPE and fresh-frozen material. For TCR repertoire profiling, blood samples were analyzed in the form of peripheral blood mononuclear cells. V is reduced by 8 bases and J by 3 bases, leaving a spacing of 14 bases between them. The CDR3 starts with the cysteine, ends with the phenylalanine, and has 13 residues. Here the CDR3 DNA is all that survives: 39 bases in frame from base 1. CDR1 and CDR2, looked up from the germline V gene, are MDHEN and SYDVKM. TCR beta CDR3 regions were sequenced from DNA using the immunoSEQ Assay. Turning to the authors' computational methods: T cell density was computed as TCR beta template counts normalized to usable DNA estimated by amplifying housekeeping genes. Richness was estimated with the preseqR package, extrapolating to 400,000 templates for PBMC samples and 120,000 templates for tissue samples. Clonality was calculated as one minus Pielou's evenness. Tissue-enriched TCRs were identified through differential abundance testing performed on productive amino-acid clonotypes, with a minimum total count of 5 and an alpha of 0.1. The Jaccard Index and the Morisita Overlap Index were used to measure repertoire overlap between compartments. GLIPH clustered TCR beta CDR3s with public tetramer-defined viral CDR3s; viral motifs required at least three viral sequences plus V-gene enrichment. The immuneACCESS repertoire file appears here via TCRdb, limited to in-frame rearrangements. These files lack a portion of the clones; in checked studies, under half of the deficit traces to unresolved V genes, and the cause of the others is not known. V, J and clone size are taken as reported in that table, and D and trimming were inferred from the DNA itself. The sample profile shows nearly 25,000 clones; approximately 86% of them were found once. Roughly 5.9% of the sample goes to the ten largest clones.

The chain is made from TRBV28 and TRBJ2-7; the best D guess is TRBD2, with 6 bases matching. The TCR originated in a male donor older than 55 with stage II squamous cell lung carcinoma. This specimen was peripheral blood, taken before any cancer treatment. The CDR3 protein sequence reads: CASSGTGYYEQYF. The bases are TGTGCCAGCTCCGGGACTGGGTACTACGAGCAGTACTTC.